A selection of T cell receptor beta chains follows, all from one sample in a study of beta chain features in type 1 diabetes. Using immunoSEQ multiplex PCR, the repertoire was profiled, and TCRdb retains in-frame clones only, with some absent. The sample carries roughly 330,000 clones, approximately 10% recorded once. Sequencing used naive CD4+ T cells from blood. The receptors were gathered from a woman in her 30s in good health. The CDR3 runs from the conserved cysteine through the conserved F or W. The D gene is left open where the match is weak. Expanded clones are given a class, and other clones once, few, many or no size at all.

DNA: TGCGCCAGCAGCTCGGACGGGATGGCCACCGGGGAGCTGTTTTTT; CDR3: CASSSDGMATGELFF; length: 15; size: few; V: TRBV5-1; J: TRBJ2-2; D: -
DNA: TGTGCCAGCAGCCCCAACAGGGATACAGATACGCAGTATTTT; CDR3: CASSPNRDTDTQYF; length: 14; size: few; V: TRBV7-2; J: TRBJ2-3; D: -
DNA: TGTGCCAGCAGCCCCGGGACAGGCACCTACGAGCAGTACTTC; CDR3: CASSPGTGTYEQYF; length: 14; size: few; V: TRBV7-2; J: TRBJ2-7; D: TRBD1
DNA: TGTGCCAGCAGCCTGGGACAGCGAGCCACAGATACGCAGTATTTT; CDR3: CASSLGQRATDTQYF; length: 15; size: -; V: TRBV5-6; J: TRBJ2-3; D: TRBD1
DNA: TGTGCCAGCAGCCAAAATCTAGCGGGCACAGATACGCAGTATTTT; CDR3: CASSQNLAGTDTQYF; length: 15; size: few; V: TRBV14; J: TRBJ2-3; D: TRBD2
DNA: TGTGCCAGTAGCCGGACAGGGTCCTACGAGCAGTACTTC; CDR3: CASSRTGSYEQYF; length: 13; size: -; V: TRBV19; J: TRBJ2-7; D: TRBD1
DNA: TGTGCCAGTAGTACGCCTCAGGGAAGAGAGCAGTACTTC; CDR3: CASSTPQGREQYF; length: 13; size: -; V: TRBV19; J: TRBJ2-7; D: -
DNA: TGTGCCAGCAGCTTTGTCCGATACAGTAGGAACACTGAAGCTTTCTTT; CDR3: CASSFVRYSRNTEAFF; length: 16; size: few; V: TRBV7-9; J: TRBJ1-1; D: -
DNA: TGCGCCAGCAGCCAGGGAGGTAGCGGAGGAATGGGAGATACGCAGTATTTT; CDR3: CASSQGGSGGMGDTQYF; length: 17; size: -; V: TRBV4-3; J: TRBJ2-3; D: -
DNA: TGCGCCAGCAGTCAAAAACGACAGGGGTTAAACTACGAGCAGTACTTC; CDR3: CASSQKRQGLNYEQYF; length: 16; size: few; V: TRBV23-1; J: TRBJ2-7; D: TRBD1
DNA: TGTGCCAGCAGCGTAGGCAGATTAATAAACACCGGGGAGCTGTTTTTT; CDR3: CASSVGRLINTGELFF; length: 16; size: few; V: TRBV9; J: TRBJ2-2; D: -
DNA: TGTGCCAGCAGCTTAGGACAGAACACTGAAGCTTTCTTT; CDR3: CASSLGQNTEAFF; length: 13; size: few; V: TRBV7-6; J: TRBJ1-1; D: -
DNA: TGTGCCAGCAGCTATAAGCGGGACCTAAATTACAATGAGCAGTTCTTC; CDR3: CASSYKRDLNYNEQFF; length: 16; size: few; V: TRBV9; J: TRBJ2-1; D: TRBD2
DNA: TGTGCCAGCAGCTTTTCCCTCAGGGGAGATACGCAGTATTTT; CDR3: CASSFSLRGDTQYF; length: 14; size: -; V: TRBV7-8; J: TRBJ2-3; D: -
DNA: TGTGCCAGCAGTGACTCGGGCAGGGTAAACTATGGCTACACCTTC; CDR3: CASSDSGRVNYGYTF; length: 15; size: -; V: TRBV6-4; J: TRBJ1-2; D: -
DNA: TGTGCCATCAGGCCAGGGGGAAAAGGGACCGGGGAGCTGTTTTTT; CDR3: CAIRPGGKGTGELFF; length: 15; size: few; V: TRBV10-3; J: TRBJ2-2; D: TRBD1
DNA: TGTGCCACCAGCAGTGGAGGTAGCGCCTACAATGAGCAGTTCTTC; CDR3: CATSSGGSAYNEQFF; length: 15; size: -; V: TRBV15; J: TRBJ2-1; D: -
DNA: TGTGCCATCAGTGACCAGGACAGGGGGGCATACGAGCAGTACTTC; CDR3: CAISDQDRGAYEQYF; length: 15; size: -; V: TRBV10-3; J: TRBJ2-7; D: TRBD1
DNA: TGCGCCAGCAGCGGGGGACAGGGGCCTGGGGCCAACGTCCTGACTTTC; CDR3: CASSGGQGPGANVLTF; length: 16; size: few; V: TRBV5-1; J: TRBJ2-6; D: TRBD1
DNA: TGTGCCAGCAGCCTGTCGGGGATTAACACCGGGGAGCTGTTTTTT; CDR3: CASSLSGINTGELFF; length: 15; size: -; V: TRBV7-8; J: TRBJ2-2; D: -
DNA: TGTGCCAGCAGCCCCCTAACAGGGGGCATCTACGAGCAGTACTTC; CDR3: CASSPLTGGIYEQYF; length: 15; size: -; V: TRBV7-2; J: TRBJ2-7; D: TRBD1
DNA: TGCGCCAGCAGCTCGGGACTAGCGGACTACAATGAGCAGTTCTTC; CDR3: CASSSGLADYNEQFF; length: 15; size: few; V: TRBV5-1; J: TRBJ2-1; D: TRBD2
DNA: TGCGCCAGCAGCCGCTCAGACAGGGGGAATGAGCAGTTCTTC; CDR3: CASSRSDRGNEQFF; length: 14; size: few; V: TRBV4-3; J: TRBJ2-1; D: TRBD1
DNA: TGTGCCAGCAGCACACAAGAGACCCAGTACTTC; CDR3: CASSTQETQYF; length: 11; size: few; V: TRBV11-2; J: TRBJ2-5; D: -
DNA: TGCGCCAGCAGCTTCCGACAGGGGATTTCAACTAATGAAAAACTGTTTTTT; CDR3: CASSFRQGISTNEKLFF; length: 17; size: -; V: TRBV5-1; J: TRBJ1-4; D: TRBD1
DNA: TGCGCCAGCAGCGGGGGACAGGTACCCTACGAGCAGTACTTC; CDR3: CASSGGQVPYEQYF; length: 14; size: -; V: TRBV5-1; J: TRBJ2-7; D: TRBD1
DNA: TGTGCCAGCAGCCAAGATCTTCATGAGCAGTTCTTC; CDR3: CASSQDLHEQFF; length: 12; size: few; V: TRBV14; J: TRBJ2-1; D: -
DNA: TGTGCCAGCAGTTTACAGGTCGCAGGGCCCCAGCATTTT; CDR3: CASSLQVAGPQHF; length: 13; size: few; V: TRBV28; J: TRBJ1-5; D: -
DNA: TGTGCCAGCAGCTTGGTTTCACAGGGGCACTATGGCTACACCTTC; CDR3: CASSLVSQGHYGYTF; length: 15; size: few; V: TRBV5-4; J: TRBJ1-2; D: TRBD1
DNA: TGTGCCAGCAGTGGAAACAAACCCCGGAGCACTGAAGCTTTCTTT; CDR3: CASSGNKPRSTEAFF; length: 15; size: -; V: TRBV6-5; J: TRBJ1-1; D: -
DNA: TGTGCCAGCAGTGAACATGGGGCCAGGGCAAGGGACAATGAGCAGTTCTTC; CDR3: CASSEHGARARDNEQFF; length: 17; size: -; V: TRBV25-1; J: TRBJ2-1; D: -
DNA: TGTGCCAGCAAGGCTAGCGGGAGGGCCAATGAGCAGTTCTTC; CDR3: CASKASGRANEQFF; length: 14; size: few; V: TRBV6-1; J: TRBJ2-1; D: TRBD2
DNA: TGTGCCAGCAGCCAACAGGGGTACCCCAATGAGCAGTTCTTC; CDR3: CASSQQGYPNEQFF; length: 14; size: -; V: TRBV7-8; J: TRBJ2-1; D: TRBD1
DNA: TGTGCCAGCAGCGGGGGACAGGGGTATGGCTACACCTTC; CDR3: CASSGGQGYGYTF; length: 13; size: -; V: TRBV7-3; J: TRBJ1-2; D: TRBD1
DNA: TGTGCCAGCAGCCAAGGAGGAGGAAACACCATATATTTT; CDR3: CASSQGGGNTIYF; length: 13; size: once; V: TRBV14; J: TRBJ1-3; D: -
DNA: TGCGCCAGCAGCTTGGGACAGGGAGAGACCCAGTACTTC; CDR3: CASSLGQGETQYF; length: 13; size: few; V: TRBV5-1; J: TRBJ2-5; D: TRBD1
DNA: TGTGCCAGCAGGCGGCCGGGAGCCTACGAGCAGTACTTC; CDR3: CASRRPGAYEQYF; length: 13; size: few; V: TRBV7-2; J: TRBJ2-7; D: -
DNA: TGTGCCACAAGTGGAGGGGAGGATCAGCCCCAGCATTTT; CDR3: CATSGGEDQPQHF; length: 13; size: -; V: TRBV18; J: TRBJ1-5; D: -
DNA: TGCGCCAGCAGCTACTCGGCTAGCGGGAGCTCCTACGAGCAGTACTTC; CDR3: CASSYSASGSSYEQYF; length: 16; size: few; V: TRBV5-1; J: TRBJ2-7; D: TRBD2
DNA: TGTGCCAGCAGCTTTCTAGAGGGCGATACGCAGTATTTT; CDR3: CASSFLEGDTQYF; length: 13; size: few; V: TRBV7-2; J: TRBJ2-3; D: -
DNA: TGTGCCAGCTCACCGGACAGGGGGCTCTACGAGCAGTACTTC; CDR3: CASSPDRGLYEQYF; length: 14; size: -; V: TRBV18; J: TRBJ2-7; D: TRBD1
DNA: TGCAGCGTGAACCCCGGGACTAGCGCCACCTACGAGCAGTACTTC; CDR3: CSVNPGTSATYEQYF; length: 15; size: -; V: TRBV29-1; J: TRBJ2-7; D: TRBD2
DNA: TGTGCCAGCAGCTTAGCCGGCTCTGGGGCCAACGTCCTGACTTTC; CDR3: CASSLAGSGANVLTF; length: 15; size: -; V: TRBV13; J: TRBJ2-6; D: -
DNA: TGTGCCAGCAGCCTCTCAGAACTAGCGGCGTCTCCCTCCTACAATGAGCAGTTCTTC; CDR3: CASSLSELAASPSYNEQFF; length: 19; size: -; V: TRBV14; J: TRBJ2-1; D: TRBD2
DNA: TGCGCCAGCAGCGGAGGGACTAGCGGAACTTACAATGAGCAGTTCTTC; CDR3: CASSGGTSGTYNEQFF; length: 16; size: -; V: TRBV5-1; J: TRBJ2-1; D: TRBD2
DNA: TGTGCCAGCAGCTTATTGGGGGCTGCGGACACTGAAGCTTTCTTT; CDR3: CASSLLGAADTEAFF; length: 15; size: -; V: TRBV7-9; J: TRBJ1-1; D: -
DNA: TGCAGCGTTAAGACGGGACTAGCGGGCACTTACGAGCAGTACTTC; CDR3: CSVKTGLAGTYEQYF; length: 15; size: -; V: TRBV29-1; J: TRBJ2-7; D: TRBD2
DNA: TGTGCCAGCAGTCGGGACAGGACCCCTCCCTATGGCTACACCTTC; CDR3: CASSRDRTPPYGYTF; length: 15; size: -; V: TRBV6-1; J: TRBJ1-2; D: TRBD1